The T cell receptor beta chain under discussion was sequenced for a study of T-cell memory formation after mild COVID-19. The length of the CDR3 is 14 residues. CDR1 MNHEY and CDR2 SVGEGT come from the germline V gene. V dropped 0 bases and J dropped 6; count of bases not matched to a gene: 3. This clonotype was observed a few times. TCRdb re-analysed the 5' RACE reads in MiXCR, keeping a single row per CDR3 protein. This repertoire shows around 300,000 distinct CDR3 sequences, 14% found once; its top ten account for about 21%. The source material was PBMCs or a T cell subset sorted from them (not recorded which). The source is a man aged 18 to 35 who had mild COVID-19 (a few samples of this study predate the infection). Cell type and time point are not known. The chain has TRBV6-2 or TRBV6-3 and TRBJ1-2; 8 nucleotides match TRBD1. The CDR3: CASSYSWGQDGYTF. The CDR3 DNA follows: TGTGCCAGCAGTTACTCTTGGGGACAGGATGGCTACACCTTC.